This entry lists 30 T cell receptor beta chains sequenced from one sample in a study of blood T cell repertoires in COVID-19. Profiling relied on immunoSEQ multiplex PCR, and the TCRdb table lists in-frame clones only, not all of them. The sample has 100,000 to 150,000 clones; approximately 80% are singletons. The sequenced sample consisted of peripheral blood. Every receptor here comes from a man aged 35-49 years with active or convalescent COVID-19.

Sample share makes this clone medium-sized. The J gene is TRBJ2-2, the V gene TRBV25-1; TRBD1 is a possible D gene (6 bases). The CDR3 loop spans 12 amino acids. The ends were cut back, 8 bases at V and 7 bases at J, with 11 bases in the middle. In germline, CDR1 is MGHDK, CDR2 SYGVNS. The CDR3 here is CASEQGIGELFF. The CDR3 DNA sequence: TGTGCCAGCGAACAGGGTATCGGGGAGCTGTTTTTT.

This sequence joins TRBV10-2 and TRBJ1-6, with 7 bases fitting TRBD1. With 8 bases clipped from V and 0 bases from J, the junction kept 16 bases outside the gene matches. Germline CDR1 and CDR2: WSHSY and SAAADI. The CDR3 consists of 19 residues. The CDR3 spells CASLGRGQTGSSYNSPLHF. The CDR3 nucleotides are TGCGCCAGCCTGGGAAGGGGACAGACTGGGAGCTCCTATAATTCACCCCTCCACTTT.

The rearrangement uses TRBV7-9 and TRBJ1-1; D is uncertain. Germline values: CDR1 SEHNR, CDR2 FQNEAQ (reference sequence). Trimming took off 5 bases at V and 7 bases at J, with 8 bases between the two ends. The CDR3 covers 11 residues. The CDR3: CASSPISEAFF. CDR3 in DNA: TGTGCCAGCAGCCCGATCAGTGAAGCTTTCTTT.

The chain has TRBV7-2 and TRBJ2-7; 8 bases map to TRBD2. Germline V gene sequence: CDR1 SGHTA, CDR2 FQGNSA. V shed 1 base, J shed 7 bases, and the junction held 3 bases outside the gene matches. The CDR3 length is 13 residues. The CDR3 reads CASSLVSGGEQYF. In DNA, the CDR3 is TGTGCCAGCAGCTTAGTCTCGGGGGGGGAGCAGTACTTC.

The chain joins TRBV9 to TRBJ2-3, with 12 bases matching TRBD2. Unmatched junction bases numbered 5, after V lost 0 bases and J lost 0 bases. Germline CDR1 reads SGDLS; CDR2 reads YYNGEE. This CDR3 has 18 residues. The CDR3 sequence is CASSVELAGGTSTDTQYF. The CDR3 bases are TGTGCCAGCAGCGTAGAACTAGCGGGGGGAACTAGCACAGATACGCAGTATTTT. The variable domain in full, with the rest retrieved from reference TRBV9 and TRBJ2-3, is DSGVTQTPKHLITATGQRVTLRCSPRSGDLSVYWYQQSLDQGLQFLIQYYNGEERAKGNILERFSAQQFPDLHSELNLSSLELGDSALYFCASSVELAGGTSTDTQYFGPGTRLTVL.

This sequence joins TRBV27 and TRBJ1-5; TRBD1 matches 12 bases. Trimming at V came to 2 bases and at J to 6 bases, leaving 2 bases not matched to a gene. Germline assignment: CDR1 MNHEY and CDR2 SMNVEV (reference sequence). This CDR3 has 15 residues. This CDR3 reads CASSLGTGGTQPQHF. The CDR3 bases are TGTGCCAGCAGTTTAGGGACAGGGGGCACTCAGCCCCAGCATTTT.

This chain uses TRBV6-5 with TRBJ1-2; D might be TRBD1 (6 bases). Germline V gene data show CDR1 as MNHEY and CDR2 as SVGAGI. Trimming removed 7 bases from V and 4 bases from J, with 16 bases in between. This CDR3 comprises 14 residues. The CDR3 DNA sequence: TGTGCCAGCAAACGGACCCAGGGGACCTATGGCTACACCTTC. It is translated as CASKRTQGTYGYTF.

The chain recombines TRBV30 with TRBJ2-2; 9 positions agree with TRBD1. Looked up from germline, CDR1 is GTSNPN and CDR2 is SVGIG (reference sequence). V shed 2 bases, J shed 6 bases, and the junction held 4 bases outside the gene matches. The CDR3 runs 14 residues. CDR3 bases: TGTGCCTGGAGTCCGGGACAGGGACCCGGGGAGCTGTTTTTT. Its protein is CAWSPGQGPGELFF.

This clone appeared a single time. The J gene is TRBJ1-1, the V gene TRBV19, with D possibly TRBD1 on 6 matching bases. The length of the CDR3 is 16 residues. Trimming took 0 bases from V and 1 from J, leaving 12 bases between them. From germline, CDR1 is LNHDA and CDR2 SQIVND (reference sequence). CDR3: CASSIDRGQSNTEAFF. The CDR3 bases are TGTGCCAGTAGTATAGATCGGGGACAATCGAACACTGAAGCTTTCTTT.

The chain uses TRBV14 and TRBJ1-2; 10 bases are shared with TRBD1. This CDR3 contains 13 residues. Unmatched junction bases numbered 3, after V lost 3 bases and J lost 8 bases. The germline V gene encodes CDR1 SGHDN and CDR2 FVKESK. In nucleotides, the CDR3 is TGTGCCAGCAGCCAGGACAGGGGGTACGGCTACACCTTC. Amino acid sequence: CASSQDRGYGYTF.

As to this clone: Other nucleotide sequences in the sample specify the same CDR3. The rearrangement uses TRBV6-2 or TRBV6-3 and TRBJ1-5; the D is unclear. CDR3 length: 12 amino acids. Germline V gene lookup returns CDR1 MNHEY and CDR2 SVGEGT. V lost 2 bases to trimming and J lost 6 bases, with 5 bases between them. For the CDR3, the DNA is TGTGCCAGCAGTTACCAGCGTCAGCCCCAGCATTTT. This codes for CASSYQRQPQHF.

CDR3 bases: TGTGCCAGCAGCAAAGAGGGAAGGAAAGAGGGCACTGAAGCTTTCTTT. Translation gives CASSKEGRKEGTEAFF. The chain combines TRBV21-1 with TRBJ1-1. TRBV21-1 represents a pseudogene. The CDR3 runs to 16 residues.

V is TRBV6-5 and J is TRBJ1-1; TRBD1 matches 8 bases. The CDR3 sequence is 14 residues long. The germline gives CDR1 MNHEY, CDR2 SVGAGI. J gave up 3 bases and V 4 bases, and 4 bases lay outside the gene matches. CDR3 in amino acids: CASSSGQGYTEAFF. The CDR3 coding sequence is TGTGCCAGCAGTTCTGGACAGGGATACACTGAAGCTTTCTTT.

Details on this clone: A junction end diverges from the germline sequence, so it may reflect a read error. V is TRBV10-3 and J is TRBJ1-6; maybe TRBD1 (5 bases). CDR1 and CDR2 (germline): ENHRY, SYGVKD. The CDR3 contains 14 residues. The CDR3 region has the DNA TGTGCCCTCAGGGATAATCGGGATAATTCACCCCTCCACTTT. Translating gives CALRDNRDNSPLHF.

The chain uses TRBV11-1 and TRBJ2-5, with 8 bases lining up with TRBD2. Per the germline V gene, CDR1 is SGHAT and CDR2 is FQDESV (reference sequence). This CDR3 contains 15 residues. J lost 8 bases, V lost 4 bases, and 12 bases had no gene match. CDR3 in DNA: TGTGCCAGCAGCTCCGCGGGGGGTGCCGTGGGCACCCAGTACTTC. Translating gives CASSSAGGAVGTQYF.

CDR3 in amino acids: CASSYGTGPNEKLFF. As DNA, the CDR3 is TGTGCCAGCAGCTATGGGACAGGGCCTAATGAAAAACTGTTTTTT. The V gene is TRBV5-4, the J gene TRBJ1-4; 9 bases map to TRBD1. V lost 3 bases to trimming and J lost 3 bases; unmatched junction nucleotides: 3. CDR1 is SGHNT and CDR2 is YYREEE in the germline V gene (reference sequence). This CDR3 is 15 amino acids long.

This clone was recorded only once. This CDR3 is CASRRWTSGFGTDTQYF. DNA of the CDR3: TGTGCCAGCAGGAGATGGACTAGCGGGTTTGGCACAGATACGCAGTATTTT. This chain connects TRBV2 to TRBJ2-3, with 11 bases lining up with TRBD2. CDR1 SNHLY and CDR2 FYNNEI come from the germline V gene. The ends lost 6 bases at V and 1 base at J; junction bases unmatched: 9. The CDR3 has 17 amino acids.

CDR3 sequence: CASGLTSTDTQYF. The CDR3 DNA reads as TGTGCTAGTGGTTTAACTAGCACAGATACGCAGTATTTT. The chain recombines TRBV12-5 with TRBJ2-3, with no clear D. Trimming shortened V by 3 bases and J by 0 bases, and 4 bases separated the two germline ends. This CDR3 contains 13 residues. The V gene's germline CDR1 is LGHNT and CDR2 FRNRAP.

This chain joins TRBV2 and TRBJ1-2, with a possible D match to TRBD1 (6 bases). Germline assignment: CDR1 SNHLY and CDR2 FYNNEI. Deletions cut 8 bases from V and 8 bases from J, with 21 bases between. The CDR3 sequence is 14 residues long. The CDR3 coding sequence is TGTGCCAGCGGACCGGGACATAATTCGCGCGGCTACACCTTC. It codes for CASGPGHNSRGYTF.

This sequence joins TRBV4-1 and TRBJ2-7; 9 bases align to TRBD2. V was pared by 0 bases and J by 7 bases, with 7 bases of the junction left unmatched. CDR3 length: 15 amino acids. CDR1 and CDR2 (germline): MGHRA, YSYEKL. The CDR3, as DNA: TGCGCCAGCAGCCAAGATGGGGTAGCGGGGGTGGAGCAGTACTTC. Its translation is CASSQDGVAGVEQYF.

The J gene is TRBJ2-7, the V gene TRBV7-8, with D possibly being TRBD1 (6 bases). This CDR3 has 13 residues. The V end was cut by 0 bases, the J end by 6 bases, with 9 bases between. The germline V gene encodes CDR1 SGHVS and CDR2 FQNEAQ. CDR3 nucleotide sequence: TGTGCCAGCAGCTTAGCTCGACAGGTCGAGCAGTACTTC. Translation gives CASSLARQVEQYF.

This sequence joins TRBV13 and TRBJ2-7, with TRBD2 matching 15 bases. The CDR3 extends over 17 amino acids. The junction had 9 bases not matched to a gene; V was cut back by 5 bases and J by 4 bases. CDR1 and CDR2 from the germline V gene are PRHDT and FYEKMQ (reference sequence). The CDR3 region is CASSPGTSGGSSYEQYF. CDR3 coding DNA: TGTGCCAGCAGCCCCGGGACTAGCGGGGGGTCTTCTTACGAGCAGTACTTC.

The V and J genes are TRBV12-5 and TRBJ1-2; no clear D. The CDR3 covers 11 residues. From germline, CDR1 is LGHNT and CDR2 FRNRAP. V was trimmed by 6 bases and J by 7 bases, leaving 9 bases between them. For the CDR3, the DNA is TGTGCTAGTGGGGAACGGGGTGGCTACACCTTC. Translating it yields CASGERGGYTF.

V and J are TRBV19 and TRBJ1-2; D is undetermined. The CDR3 covers 14 residues. Germline-derived CDR1 and CDR2 are LNHDA and SQIVND (reference sequence). The V end was cut by 9 bases, the J end by 8 bases, with 22 bases between. The CDR3 spells CASRGDPSIQGYTF. The CDR3, as DNA: TGTGCCAGCCGGGGTGACCCCTCTATCCAAGGCTACACCTTC.

Concerning this clone itself: This same CDR3 is encoded by further DNA sequences in the sample. The CDR3 coding sequence is TGTGCCAGCTCACCCGGGTCCGTTGGAAATCAGCCCCAGCATTTT. It translates to CASSPGSVGNQPQHF. The chain recombines TRBV18 with TRBJ1-5; D unresolved. The germline gives CDR1 KGHSH, CDR2 LQKENI. The V and J ends lost 3 bases and 4 bases respectively, with 13 bases between them. There are 15 residues in the CDR3.

The chain recombines TRBV27 with TRBJ1-4; tentative D call: TRBD1 (6 bases). The CDR3 length is 15 residues. Trimming removed 6 bases at V and 0 bases at J, with 11 bases between. The germline CDR1 and CDR2 sequences are MNHEY and SMNVEV (reference sequence). The CDR3 sequence is CASRAQGATNEKLFF. CDR3 in DNA: TGTGCCAGCAGAGCACAGGGAGCAACTAATGAAAAACTGTTTTTT.

The chain couples TRBV5-8 to TRBJ2-5, with a possible D match to TRBD1 (5 bases). Germline V gene sequence: CDR1 SGHTS, CDR2 YDEGEE. V was clipped by 2 bases and J by 4 bases, with 12 bases between them. This CDR3 has 14 amino acids. CDR3: CASSFHDSRETQYF. The CDR3 nucleotides read TGTGCCAGCAGCTTCCACGACAGTAGAGAGACCCAGTACTTC.

The chain has TRBV10-3 and TRBJ2-2; a weak D match, TRBD1 (5 bases). CDR3 length: 18 amino acids. In germline, CDR1 is ENHRY, CDR2 SYGVKD. The V end was cut by 0 bases, the J end by 3 bases, with 17 bases between. Here the CDR3 DNA reads TGTGCCATCAGTGAGTCGACAGAAGGCCGTTTAGACACCGGGGAGCTGTTTTTT. It translates to CAISESTEGRLDTGELFF.

The chain combines TRBV15 with TRBJ2-3, with TRBD2 identical over 7 bases. Germline CDR1 is LNHNV and CDR2 is YYDKDF (reference sequence). This CDR3 has 14 residues. The junction had 7 bases not matched to a gene; V was cut back by 5 bases and J by 5 bases. The CDR3: CATSPLGGGDTQYF. CDR3 nucleotide sequence: TGTGCCACCAGCCCTCTGGGGGGGGGAGATACGCAGTATTTT.

This chain joins TRBV5-1 and TRBJ2-1; D is ambiguous. V was trimmed by 0 bases and J by 3 bases, leaving 13 bases between them. CDR1 and CDR2 (germline): SGHRS, YFSETQ. CDR3 length: 16 residues. The CDR3 here is CASSLVADPDYNEQFF. As DNA, the CDR3 is TGCGCCAGCAGCTTGGTTGCGGATCCCGACTACAATGAGCAGTTCTTC. The variable domain in full, with the rest retrieved from reference TRBV5-1 and TRBJ2-1, is KAGVTQTPRYLIKTRGQQVTLSCSPISGHRSVSWYQQTPGQGLQFLFEYFSETQRNKGNFPGRFSGRQFSNSRSEMNVSTLELGDSALYLCASSLVADPDYNEQFFGPGTRLTVL.